What follows are 6 T cell receptor beta chains derived from one specimen sequenced in a study of shared clonotypes between healthy human individuals. Assay used: immunoSEQ multiplex PCR; TCRdb lists only in-frame clones, some missing. The table has 850,000 to 1,100,000 clones, 77% seen once. Sequences were obtained from memory CD4+ T cells from PBMCs. Described subset: CD45RA-negative fraction. The receptors were sampled from a young man in good health. Some clones in this sample may be carry-over from other donors' samples.

The chain combines TRBV11-2 with TRBJ2-5; D may match TRBD1 or TRBD2 (6 bases each). The CDR3 extends over 18 amino acids. Germline CDR1 is SGHAT and CDR2 is FQNNGV. Trimming took off 0 bases at V and 4 bases at J, with 21 bases between the two ends. The CDR3 sequence is CASSLEPPRTGRGETQYF. The CDR3 DNA sequence: TGTGCCAGCAGCTTAGAGCCCCCGCGCACAGGGCGGGGAGAGACCCAGTACTTC.

The V and J genes are TRBV2 and TRBJ2-1, with a weak D call TRBD1 (5 bases). Germline-derived CDR1 and CDR2 are SNHLY and FYNNEI. The CDR3 loop spans 15 amino acids. V was clipped by 3 bases and J by 1 base, with 10 bases between them. For the CDR3, the DNA is TGTGCCAGCAGTGATAGACAGAAGTCCTACAATGAGCAGTTCTTC. Encoded protein: CASSDRQKSYNEQFF.

V and J are TRBV19 and TRBJ2-5, with TRBD2 matching over 13 bases. This CDR3 is 17 amino acids long. Germline lookup yields CDR1 LNHDA and CDR2 SQIVND (reference sequence). Unmatched junction bases numbered 11, after V lost 5 bases and J lost 5 bases. DNA of the CDR3: TGTGCCAGTAGTTTCCTAGCACTAGCGGGAGGGGGCGAGACCCAGTACTTC. It yields the protein CASSFLALAGGGETQYF.

This clone appeared once. This chain links TRBV28 with TRBJ2-3, with D uncertain. The CDR3 sequence is 11 residues long. Germline-derived CDR1 and CDR2 are MDHEN and SYDVKM. V dropped 9 bases and J dropped 8 bases, with 12 bases sitting between them. CDR3 in amino acids: CASSVEATQYF. The CDR3, as DNA: TGTGCCAGTTCTGTGGAAGCTACGCAGTATTTT. Based on the CDR3 plus reference TRBV28 and TRBJ2-3, the full variable domain is DVKVTQSSRYLVKRTGEKVFLECVQDMDHENMFWYRQDPGLGLRLIYFSYDVKMKEKGDIPEGYSVSREKKERFSLILESASTNQTSMYLCASSVEATQYFGPGTRLTVL.

The chain joins TRBV25-1 to TRBJ2-7; the D call may be TRBD1 or TRBD2 (7 bases each). The CDR3 covers 15 residues. Germline-derived CDR1 and CDR2 are MGHDK and SYGVNS. V was trimmed by 1 base and J by 7 bases, leaving 17 bases between them. CDR3 amino acids: CASSEWGTAGQEQYF. The CDR3 DNA is TGTGCCAGCAGTGAATGGGGGACAGCGGGGCAGGAGCAGTACTTC.

This clone was observed once. This chain links TRBV6-1 with TRBJ2-1, with TRBD1 identical over 8 bases. The CDR3 is 18 amino acids. V was clipped by 4 bases and J by 10 bases; unmatched bases: 21. Germline CDR1 MNHNS, CDR2 SASEGT. In DNA, the CDR3 is TGTGCCAGCAGTGGCCGGGGCAGGGGGCGCCCTCCCCAGGGGGAGCAGTTCTTC. This encodes CASSGRGRGRPPQGEQFF.